The 22 T cell receptor beta chains presented below share a single source sample, sequenced in a study of T cells in Graves' hyperthyroidism and ophthalmopathy. Amplification targeted TCR beta CDR3 regions from RNA transcripts. Carried out on the TCR CDR3, a first-round RT-PCR used the HTBI primer set. TCRdb ran MiXCR on the multiplex PCR reads and lists one entry per CDR3 protein. This table holds around 700,000 distinct CDR3 sequences, about 35% found once. The sequenced sample was blood. These receptors originate from a woman aged 40 to 49 with Graves' hyperthyroidism.

This clonotype was seen a few times. This chain uses TRBV5-1 with TRBJ1-5; 8 nucleotides agree with TRBD1. The CDR3 covers 14 residues. Trimming removed 3 bases from V and 7 bases from J; junction bases left unmatched: 6. CDR1 is SGHRS, CDR2 YFSETQ, per germline. The CDR3 bases are TGCGCCAGCAGCTCACAGGGGGGTGGACAGCCCCAGCATTTT. This gives the protein CASSSQGGGQPQHF.

J is TRBJ2-5 and V is TRBV4-1, with 8 bases matching TRBD1. V was pared by 1 base and J by 0 bases, with 1 base of the junction left unmatched. Germline V CDR1 and CDR2: MGHRA, YSYEKL. The CDR3 covers 15 residues. The CDR3 DNA is TGCGCCAGCAGCCAAGGGGACAGGTACCAAGAGACCCAGTACTTC. It translates to CASSQGDRYQETQYF.

This chain uses TRBV7-2 with TRBJ2-3; 7 bases match TRBD2. This CDR3 is 15 amino acids long. Germline V gene sequence: CDR1 SGHTA, CDR2 FQGNSA. Unmatched junction bases numbered 7, after V lost 5 bases and J lost 2 bases. This CDR3 is CASSAPSGVTDTQYF. For the CDR3, the DNA is TGTGCCAGCAGCGCCCCTAGCGGCGTCACAGATACGCAGTATTTT. The variable domain in full, completed from reference TRBV7-2 and TRBJ2-3, reads GAGVSQSPSNKVTEKGKDVELRCDPISGHTALYWYRQSLGQGLEFLIYFQGNSAPDKSGLPSDRFSAERTGGSVSTLTIQRTQQEDSAVYLCASSAPSGVTDTQYFGPGTRLTVL.

Here the CDR3 reads CASSEGLGQGNSEQYF. As DNA, the CDR3 is TGTGCCAGCAGCGAGGGGCTGGGACAGGGGAATAGCGAGCAGTACTTC. The chain uses TRBV7-2 and TRBJ2-7; TRBD1 matches at 10 bases. Germline values: CDR1 SGHTA, CDR2 FQGNSA. The V gene end was trimmed by 5 bases and the J gene end by 6 bases; junction bases not matched to a gene: 13. The CDR3 is 16 residues long.

The chain combines TRBV29-1 with TRBJ1-1, with D possibly TRBD1 on 6 matching bases. There are 12 residues in the CDR3. Looked up from germline, CDR1 is SQVTM and CDR2 is ANQGSEA. Trimming took off 7 bases at V and 1 base at J, with 10 bases between the two ends. In DNA, the CDR3 is TGCAGCGGGTACAGGGAGAACACTGAAGCTTTCTTT. Protein sequence: CSGYRENTEAFF.

This clonotype appeared a few times. This chain links TRBV27 with TRBJ2-7; 10 positions match TRBD1. Germline values: CDR1 MNHEY, CDR2 SMNVEV (reference sequence). Trimming at V came to 5 bases and at J to 5 bases, leaving 15 bases not matched to a gene. The CDR3 is 17 residues long. The CDR3 DNA is TGTGCCAGCAGTCTGGGACAGGGGCTCTTCCTCGCCGACGAGCAGTACTTC. This gives the protein CASSLGQGLFLADEQYF.

The genes are TRBV6-1 and TRBJ1-2; D perhaps matches TRBD1 (6 bases). This CDR3 region has 16 residues. V lost 5 bases to trimming and J lost 5 bases, with 21 bases between them. Germline V gene sequence: CDR1 MNHNS, CDR2 SASEGT. CDR3 loop: CASSLHGTLTWYGYTF. CDR3 nucleotides: TGTGCCAGCAGTTTACACGGGACACTTACTTGGTATGGCTACACCTTC.

The V gene is TRBV25-1, the J gene TRBJ1-2; perhaps TRBD1 as D (5 bases). V was clipped by 5 bases and J by 2 bases, with 18 bases between them. Looked up from germline, CDR1 is MGHDK and CDR2 is SYGVNS. The CDR3 totals 16 residues. The CDR3 is CASSSPGTARNYGYTF. CDR3 nucleotides: TGTGCCAGCAGTTCCCCGGGGACCGCCAGGAACTATGGCTACACCTTC.

This clonotype was detected many times. V gene TRBV7-9 combines with J gene TRBJ1-4; unclear D gene. V dropped 5 bases and J dropped 8 bases, with 12 bases sitting between them. The germline V gene has CDR1 SEHNR and CDR2 FQNEAQ (reference sequence). The CDR3 spans 13 residues. CDR3 bases: TGTGCCAGCAGCGCGCGGAACCTGGAAAAACTGTTTTTT. This codes for CASSARNLEKLFF.

This clonotype has ten or more counts. This chain connects TRBV25-1 to TRBJ2-7; no firm D call. CDR3 size: 13 residues. V dropped 7 bases and J dropped 0 bases, with 10 bases sitting between them. Germline values: CDR1 MGHDK, CDR2 SYGVNS. Here the CDR3 reads CASTGGDSYEQYF. DNA for the CDR3: TGTGCCAGCACGGGTGGAGACTCCTACGAGCAGTACTTC.

The chain couples TRBV11-2 to TRBJ1-3; D gene uncertain. This CDR3 is 16 amino acids long. The V and J ends lost 7 bases and 2 bases respectively, with 18 bases between them. Germline-derived CDR1 and CDR2 are SGHAT and FQNNGV. The CDR3 spells CASTDPHSPPGNTIYF. The CDR3 DNA is TGTGCCAGCACCGACCCTCATTCCCCACCTGGAAACACCATATATTTT.

This rearrangement joins TRBV15 to TRBJ1-5, with TRBD1 matching over 8 bases. This CDR3 is built from 12 residues. CDR1 and CDR2 (germline): LNHNV, YYDKDF (reference sequence). V gave up 5 bases and J gave up 13 bases; unmatched junction bases: 7. The CDR3: CATSQWTGPQHF. As DNA, the CDR3 is TGTGCCACCAGCCAGTGGACAGGGCCTCAGCATTTT.

In its sample, this clonotype was seen many times. This chain uses TRBV19 with TRBJ2-7; tentatively, D is TRBD2 (6 bases). Germline V gene sequence: CDR1 LNHDA, CDR2 SQIVND (reference sequence). This CDR3 is built from 13 residues. Between the trimmed V and J ends, which lost 3 bases and 5 bases, there was a span of 11 bases. CDR3 sequence reads: CASSILRDHEQYF. CDR3 sequence (DNA): TGTGCCAGTAGTATTCTGCGGGACCACGAGCAGTACTTC.

The rearrangement joins TRBV19 to TRBJ1-1; D not certain. V shed 3 bases and J shed 1 base, with 6 bases lying between them. Germline V lookup: CDR1 LNHDA, CDR2 SQIVND (reference sequence). The CDR3 runs 13 residues. CDR3 coding DNA: TGTGCCAGTAGTATCAACTCGAACACTGAAGCTTTCTTT. Amino acid sequence: CASSINSNTEAFF.

In its sample, this clonotype was seen many times. The rearrangement links TRBV7-2 to TRBJ2-7, with D possibly being TRBD1 or TRBD2 (5 bases each). The CDR3 consists of 15 residues. Per the germline V gene, CDR1 is SGHTA and CDR2 is FQGNSA. Trimming took 4 bases from V and 3 from J, leaving 16 bases between them. CDR3 in amino acids: CASSWPGRGYYEQYF. The DNA for the CDR3 is TGTGCCAGCAGCTGGCCAGGGAGAGGATACTACGAGCAGTACTTC.

The gene calls are TRBV11-2 and TRBJ2-7, with D perhaps TRBD1 (7 bases). Trimming took 5 bases from V and 7 from J, leaving 30 bases between them. The CDR3 extends over 18 amino acids. Per the germline V gene, CDR1 is SGHAT and CDR2 is FQNNGV. The CDR3 bases are TGTGCCAGCAGCCGCTCGGGAGATCCGTATAAGGGGGCAGAAGAGCAGTACTTC. Protein product: CASSRSGDPYKGAEEQYF.

In this sample, this clonotype turned up many times. V is TRBV7-2 and J is TRBJ1-1; no reliable D call. V was cut by 6 bases and J by 4 bases, with 12 bases left in between. Germline CDR1 reads SGHTA; CDR2 reads FQGNSA. CDR3 size: 13 residues. This chain's CDR3 is CASRQGLGTEAFF. The CDR3 region has the DNA TGTGCCAGCAGGCAAGGGCTCGGCACTGAAGCTTTCTTT.

The chain carries TRBV2 and TRBJ2-7; TRBD1 matches at 11 bases. With 6 bases clipped from V and 7 bases from J, the junction kept 11 bases outside the gene matches. The CDR3 has 15 amino acids. Germline assignment: CDR1 SNHLY and CDR2 FYNNEI. CDR3 bases: TGTGCCAGCAGCCTCTGGACAGGGGGCCTCAATGAGCAGTACTTC. Protein: CASSLWTGGLNEQYF.

This clonotype was found once. The CDR3 DNA is TGTGCCAGCAGCTTACAGGACTATGGCTACACCATATATTTT. Translation: CASSLQDYGYTIYF. This chain uses TRBV7-9 with TRBJ1-3; D unresolved. The CDR3 is made up of 14 amino acids. V was clipped by 2 bases and J by 8 bases, with 13 bases between them. Germline lookup yields CDR1 SEHNR and CDR2 FQNEAQ (reference sequence). The full variable domain, its missing parts supplied by reference TRBV7-9 and TRBJ1-3, is DTGVSQNPRHKITKRGQNVTFRCDPISEHNRLYWYRQTLGQGPEFLTYFQNEAQLEKSRLLSDRFSAERPKGSFSTLEIQRTEQGDSAMYLCASSLQDYGYTIYFGEGSWLTVV.

There are a few counts of this clonotype. The chain has TRBV20-1 and TRBJ2-7, with D unresolved. With 2 bases removed from V and 1 base from J, the gap between germline ends came to 12 bases. The CDR3 has 14 amino acids. Per germline, CDR1 DFQATT and CDR2 SNEGSKA (reference sequence). In nucleotides, the CDR3 is TGCAGTGCTAGACCCCGAGGTGGATCCTACGAGCAGTACTTC. It codes for CSARPRGGSYEQYF.

The rearrangement uses TRBV24-1 and TRBJ2-5; TRBD2 agrees at 8 bases. The J call may be in error: the DNA end matches TRBJ2-1 better. The CDR3 has 17 residues. The V gene's germline CDR1 is KGHDR and CDR2 SFDVKD. The CDR3 nucleotides read TGTGCCACCAGTGATCCCCTCGGCGGGAGGAGGAACAATGAGCAGTTCTTC. Protein product: CATSDPLGGRRNNEQFF.

This sequence joins TRBV15 and TRBJ1-2, with a tentative D call TRBD1 (5 bases). Germline loops: CDR1 LNHNV, CDR2 YYDKDF (reference sequence). This CDR3 is built from 14 residues. V lost 3 bases, J lost 3 bases, and 11 bases lay in between. In DNA form, the CDR3 reads TGTGCCACCAGCAGTAAGGGACCCCACTATGGCTACACCTTC. Protein product: CATSSKGPHYGYTF.